Following are 7 T cell receptor beta chains from one sample sequenced in a study of OX40 agonist ivuxolimab in advanced cancers. Assay used: immunoSEQ multiplex PCR; TCRdb lists only in-frame clones, some missing. The data show approximately 91,000 clones, around 86% seen once. The input for sequencing was CD4+ or CD8+ T cells sorted from blood, taken in a trial of the OX40 agonist ivuxolimab. These receptors were collected from an adult with an advanced solid tumor such as melanoma, head and neck, liver or kidney cancer.

As regards this clone: Relative to the germline gene, one junction end is altered; a read error may explain this. The chain has TRBV7-7 and TRBJ2-6, with D possibly TRBD2 on 5 matching bases. The germline CDR1 and CDR2 sequences are SSHAT and FNYEAQ (reference sequence). The CDR3 spans 14 residues. CDR3 nucleotide sequence: TGTGCTAGCAGCGAGGGCTCTGGGGCCAACGTCCTGACTTTC. Protein sequence: CASSEGSGANVLTF.

This clone has only a few counts. The rearrangement uses TRBV19 and TRBJ2-7; TRBD1 might be the D (6 bases). The ends were cut back, 4 bases at V and 0 bases at J, with 7 bases in the middle. The CDR3 sequence is 13 residues long. CDR1 and CDR2 (germline): LNHDA, SQIVND (reference sequence). The CDR3 reads CASSRTVSYEQYF. Written as DNA, the CDR3 is TGTGCCAGTAGTAGGACAGTCTCCTACGAGCAGTACTTC.

This sequence joins TRBV5-5 and TRBJ1-1, with a tentative D call TRBD1 (6 bases). With 1 base removed from V and 3 bases from J, the gap between germline ends came to 13 bases. Germline V gene sequence: CDR1 SGHKS, CDR2 YYEKEE (reference sequence). CDR3 length: 15 amino acids. CDR3 sequence reads: CASSLQATGYTEAFF. The CDR3 DNA follows: TGTGCCAGCAGCTTGCAAGCCACAGGGTACACTGAAGCTTTCTTT.

This clone was recorded only once. The rearrangement joins TRBV30 to TRBJ2-2; tentatively, D is TRBD2 (5 bases). Trimming took off 2 bases at V and 0 bases at J, with 19 bases between the two ends. Germline CDR1 GTSNPN, CDR2 SVGIG (reference sequence). This CDR3 region has 18 residues. This chain's CDR3 is CAWSFPSGSLTNTGELFF. CDR3 DNA: TGTGCCTGGAGTTTCCCGTCGGGATCCCTTACGAACACCGGGGAGCTGTTTTTT.

The chain has TRBV5-1 and TRBJ2-5; 8 bases are a match to TRBD2. CDR1 is SGHRS, CDR2 YFSETQ, per germline. The J segment lost 2 bases and the V segment lost 0 bases, leaving 6 bases of the junction unmatched. The CDR3 consists of 16 residues. This CDR3 is CASSLGRGVSQETQYF. The DNA of the CDR3 is TGCGCCAGCAGCTTGGGGCGGGGGGTCTCACAAGAGACCCAGTACTTC. Variable domain in full (rest from reference TRBV5-1 and TRBJ2-5): KAGVTQTPRYLIKTRGQQVTLSCSPISGHRSVSWYQQTPGQGLQFLFEYFSETQRNKGNFPGRFSGRQFSNSRSEMNVSTLELGDSALYLCASSLGRGVSQETQYFGPGTRLLVL.

The chain has TRBV14 and TRBJ2-2; tentatively, D is TRBD1 (5 bases). Trimming left V 3 bases short and J 5 bases short, with 16 bases between. The CDR3 is 16 amino acids. Germline values: CDR1 SGHDN, CDR2 FVKESK. The CDR3 protein is CASSHLGLRGTGELFF. Written as DNA, the CDR3 is TGTGCCAGCAGCCACCTGGGGCTAAGAGGTACCGGGGAGCTGTTTTTT.

J is TRBJ2-1 and V is TRBV27; D possibly uses TRBD1 or TRBD2 (6 bases each). The germline V gene encodes CDR1 MNHEY and CDR2 SMNVEV (reference sequence). V shed 6 bases and J shed 0 bases, with 12 bases lying between them. The CDR3 runs 15 residues. The CDR3 coding sequence is TGTGCCAGCAGGACGAGGGGGGCCTCCTACAATGAGCAGTTCTTC. It codes for CASRTRGASYNEQFF.